This is a list of T cell receptor beta chains from one sample in a study of lung T cells in sarcoidosis with Löfgren's syndrome. TCRdb re-called the reads with MiXCR, one entry per CDR3 protein. The table has more than 50,000 distinct CDR3 sequences, approximately 21% seen once. The sequenced sample was CD4+ T cells from PBMCs. The origin of the receptors is a human donor with sarcoidosis (Löfgren's syndrome or another form), or a control subject (not recorded which). CDR3s include the opening cysteine and the closing phenylalanine or tryptophan. The D gene is left open where the match is weak. Size values are once, few and many counts, or a class for expanded clones, and some rows have none.

v_call	clone_size	j_call	d_call	cdr3_nt	cdr3_aa
TRBV12-5	few	TRBJ2-3	TRBD1	TGTGCTAGTGGTTTGGCGCAGGGGGAAGGCACAGATACGCAGTATTTT	CASGLAQGEGTDTQYF
TRBV29-1	few	TRBJ2-3	NA	TGCAGCGTTGACAGGGGGGTGAGAGATACGCAGTATTTT	CSVDRGVRDTQYF
TRBV20-1	many	TRBJ2-3	NA	TGCAGTGCTAGCCCCGGCGGCCCCACAGATACGCAGTATTTT	CSASPGGPTDTQYF
TRBV2	few	TRBJ2-5	NA	TGTGCCAGCGGGGAAGCGAGCGTTGGGACCCAGTACTTC	CASGEASVGTQYF
TRBV7-9	NA	TRBJ1-5	NA	TGTGCCAGCAGTAAGACAGATAATAGCAATCAGCCCCAGCATTTT	CASSKTDNSNQPQHF
TRBV5-1	NA	TRBJ2-1	TRBD2	TGCGCCAGCAGCTTAGGACTAGCGGCCTACAATGAGCAGTTCTTC	CASSLGLAAYNEQFF
TRBV7-2	NA	TRBJ2-3	NA	TGTGCCAGCACCGCGGGACAGAAGATCACAGATACGCAGTGTTTT	CASTAGQKITDTQCF
TRBV7-2	many	TRBJ2-7	NA	TGTGCCAGCAGCTTAAACGGCGGCCGGAGGGTAAGCTCCTACGAGCAGTACTTC	CASSLNGGRRVSSYEQYF
TRBV7-2	NA	TRBJ1-2	NA	TGTGCCAGCAGCAATGGAGGTGGGGGGGCGCAATATGGCTACACCTTC	CASSNGGGGAQYGYTF
TRBV18	few	TRBJ1-1	TRBD1	TGTGCCAGCTCAATACAGGGGGCAACTGAAGCTTTCTTT	CASSIQGATEAFF
TRBV5-1	many	TRBJ2-5	NA	TGCGCCAGCAGCTTGGGAGCGGAACAAGAGACCCAGTACTTC	CASSLGAEQETQYF
TRBV27	medium-sized	TRBJ1-5	NA	TGTGCCAGCAGTCCGACAGCTCGCAATCAGCCCCAGCATTTT	CASSPTARNQPQHF
TRBV6-6	many	TRBJ2-2	TRBD1	TGTGCCAGCAGTTACGGGACAGGGAGAATCGGGGAGCTGTTTTTT	CASSYGTGRIGELFF
TRBV5-1	few	TRBJ1-1	NA	TGCGCCAGCAGCTTGTGGGCAGGTTCGGACACTGAAGCTTTCTTT	CASSLWAGSDTEAFF
TRBV10-3	NA	TRBJ1-2	NA	TGTGCCATCCGGGGCCTACCCTCGGCTGGCTACACCTTC	CAIRGLPSAGYTF
TRBV20-1	many	TRBJ2-7	TRBD2	TGCAGTGCCGCGGGAGGCTCCTCCTACGAGCAGTACTTC	CSAAGGSSYEQYF
TRBV12-3/TRBV12-4	many	TRBJ1-4	NA	TGTGCCAGCCGCCAGGGGATTAATGAAAAACTGTTTTTT	CASRQGINEKLFF
TRBV9	few	TRBJ2-5	NA	TGTGCCAGCAGCCCCGACGGGAGTCGAACGAAGACCCAGTACTTC	CASSPDGSRTKTQYF
TRBV7-2	many	TRBJ2-3	NA	TGTGCCAGCAGCCGAACGGGACTCACCACAGATACGCAGTATTTT	CASSRTGLTTDTQYF
TRBV28	many	TRBJ1-1	NA	TGTGCCAGCAGTTTATCCCGCTTTCCCGGGAACACTGAAGCTTTCTTT	CASSLSRFPGNTEAFF
TRBV5-4	NA	TRBJ1-3	NA	TGTGCCAGCAGCCCCCGGCCCGGAAACACCATATATTTT	CASSPRPGNTIYF
TRBV7-2	NA	TRBJ2-7	NA	TGTGCCAGCAGCTTGGGTAGATCCTACGAGCAGTACTTC	CASSLGRSYEQYF
TRBV20-1	many	TRBJ2-1	NA	TGCAGTGCTAGACAGAAGATCAATGAGCAGTTCTTC	CSARQKINEQFF
TRBV20-1	many	TRBJ2-2	TRBD2	TGCAGTGCTGTCGGGGCTAGCGGCTCTTCTGGGGGGAAGCTGTTTTTT	CSAVGASGSSGGKLFF
TRBV29-1	NA	TRBJ2-1	TRBD2	TGCAGCGTCGGGGGCGGGGGGAATGAGCAGTTCTTC	CSVGGGGNEQFF
TRBV9	few	TRBJ2-4	NA	TGTGCCAGCAGCTCTAAGGTAGCCAAAAACATTCAGTACTTC	CASSSKVAKNIQYF
TRBV4-1	NA	TRBJ2-7	NA	TGCGCCAGCAGCCAAACCCCGGAGCACGGCGCCTACGAGCAGTACTTC	CASSQTPEHGAYEQYF
TRBV20-1	many	TRBJ2-5	TRBD1	TGCAGTGCTAGAGCCTCAGGGGGTAAGGGAGAAGAGACCCAGTACTTC	CSARASGGKGEETQYF
TRBV5-6	few	TRBJ2-2	NA	TGTGCCAGCAGCTTGAAAACCTTTACCGGGGGGCCGAACACCGGGGAGCTGTTTTTT	CASSLKTFTGGPNTGELFF
TRBV11-2	NA	TRBJ2-3	TRBD2	TGTGCCAGCAGCTCAATCAGCGGGGGTACGGATACGCAGTATTTT	CASSSISGGTDTQYF
TRBV7-2	many	TRBJ1-1	NA	TGTGCCAGCAGCCATGGTGGACGGTCGAACACTGAAGCTTTCTTT	CASSHGGRSNTEAFF
TRBV4-1	few	TRBJ2-1	TRBD2	TGCGCCAGCAGCCAGGGGCTAGCGGGGACCGGCTACAATGAGCAGTTCTTC	CASSQGLAGTGYNEQFF
TRBV24-1	many	TRBJ2-5	NA	TGTGCCACCAGTGACCGTCAGGAGGGCGTTGAGACCCAGTACTTC	CATSDRQEGVETQYF
TRBV7-9	many	TRBJ2-3	NA	TGTGCCAGCAGCTCGAGGGCAGATACGCAGTATTTT	CASSSRADTQYF
TRBV4-2	many	TRBJ2-3	NA	TGTGCCAGCAGCCAACGCCCCACGCTGGCAGATACGCAGTATTTT	CASSQRPTLADTQYF
TRBV7-2	NA	TRBJ1-1	NA	TGTGCCAGCAGCCTTCGAATGAACACTGAAGCTTTCTTT	CASSLRMNTEAFF
TRBV3-1	NA	TRBJ2-1	NA	TGTGCCAGCAGTCCAAAGCAGTTCGGGAATGAGCAGCTCTTC	CASSPKQFGNEQLF
TRBV5-1	NA	TRBJ2-1	NA	TGCGCCAGCAGCCCGGGGACGGCATACAATGAGCAGTTCTTC	CASSPGTAYNEQFF
TRBV19	few	TRBJ1-2	NA	TGTGCCAGTAGTAAGGGCCTCCTCTATGGCTACACCTTC	CASSKGLLYGYTF
TRBV19	few	TRBJ1-1	TRBD1	TGTGCCAGTACAGGGGGATGGACTGACACTGAAGCTTTCTTT	CASTGGWTDTEAFF
TRBV12-3/TRBV12-4	NA	TRBJ2-5	NA	TGTGCCACCCAAGGACAGAAGATGGGGACCCAGTACTTC	CATQGQKMGTQYF
TRBV20-1	few	TRBJ2-7	NA	TGCAATGCTAGAGAAGGGAATTCCTACGAGCAGTACTTC	CNAREGNSYEQYF
TRBV18	few	TRBJ2-7	TRBD1	TGTGCCAGCTCACAATTGGGACAGGGGCAAAACGAGCAGTACTTC	CASSQLGQGQNEQYF
TRBV3-1	few	TRBJ2-6	NA	TGTGCCAGCAGATCAGCTGGGGCCAACGTCCTGACTTTC	CASRSAGANVLTF
TRBV6-6	many	TRBJ1-1	NA	TGTGCCAGCAGTTACTCGAGAGGGGTTCGAACTGAAGCTTTCTTT	CASSYSRGVRTEAFF
TRBV20-1	many	TRBJ2-5	TRBD1	TGCAGTGCTCGTAACCCGGGACAGCCGGGAGAGACCCAGTACTTC	CSARNPGQPGETQYF
TRBV20-1	NA	TRBJ1-4	NA	TGCAGTGCCCTCGGACAGAATGAAAAACTGTTTTTT	CSALGQNEKLFF
TRBV7-2	many	TRBJ2-3	TRBD2	TGTGCCAGCACTCACCCCCCAGCGGGATACACAGATACGCAGTATTTT	CASTHPPAGYTDTQYF
TRBV7-2	many	TRBJ2-3	NA	TGTGCCAGCAGCTTACGGGGGCCCACAGATACGCAGTATTTT	CASSLRGPTDTQYF
TRBV20-1	many	TRBJ2-3	NA	TGCAGTGCGATTCGGGCCTCGACCACAGATACGCAGTATTTT	CSAIRASTTDTQYF
TRBV2	many	TRBJ2-3	TRBD1	TGTGCCAGCAGGCCGGGACAGGGCTTTGCAGATACGCAGTATTTT	CASRPGQGFADTQYF
TRBV6-1	many	TRBJ2-1	TRBD1	TGTGCCAGCAGTCCGTCACAGGGGGCTTCCGGCAATGAGCAGTTCTTC	CASSPSQGASGNEQFF
TRBV10-3	NA	TRBJ1-5	NA	TGTGCCATCAGTGAGTCGGGTCGGAATCAGCCCCAGCATTTT	CAISESGRNQPQHF
TRBV27	NA	TRBJ2-3	NA	TGTGCCGGCAGTCCCACCAGCCGGGCTAGCCCAAGAACAGATACGCAGTATTTT	CAGSPTSRASPRTDTQYF
TRBV18	NA	TRBJ1-2	TRBD1	TGTGCCAGCTCACCGCAGACGGGACAGGGGGAGATCTACACCTTC	CASSPQTGQGEIYTF
TRBV5-1	NA	TRBJ2-3	TRBD2	TGCGCCAGCAGCCCCCATGGACTAGCGGGGAGCACAGATACGCAGTATTTT	CASSPHGLAGSTDTQYF
TRBV2	NA	TRBJ1-1	NA	TGTGCCAGCAGGGCTAAGGGGATCACTGAAGCTTTCTTT	CASRAKGITEAFF
TRBV20-1	many	TRBJ2-1	NA	TGCAGTGCTAGAGAGGGCAAGGGGCTCAATGAGCAGTTCTTC	CSAREGKGLNEQFF
TRBV12-3/TRBV12-4	many	TRBJ1-5	NA	TGTGCCAGCAGCTCTGACGGAAAATTTAGCAATCAGCCCCAGCATTTT	CASSSDGKFSNQPQHF